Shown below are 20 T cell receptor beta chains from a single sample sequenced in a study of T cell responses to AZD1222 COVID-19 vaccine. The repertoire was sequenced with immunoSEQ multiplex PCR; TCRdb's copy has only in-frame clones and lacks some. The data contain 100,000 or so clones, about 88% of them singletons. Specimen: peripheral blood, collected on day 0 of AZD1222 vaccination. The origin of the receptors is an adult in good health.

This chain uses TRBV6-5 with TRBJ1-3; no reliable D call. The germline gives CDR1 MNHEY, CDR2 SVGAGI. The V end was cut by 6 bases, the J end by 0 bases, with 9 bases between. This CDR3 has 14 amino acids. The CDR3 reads CASRAGLSGNTIYF. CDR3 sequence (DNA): TGTGCCAGCAGGGCAGGACTCTCTGGAAACACCATATATTTT.

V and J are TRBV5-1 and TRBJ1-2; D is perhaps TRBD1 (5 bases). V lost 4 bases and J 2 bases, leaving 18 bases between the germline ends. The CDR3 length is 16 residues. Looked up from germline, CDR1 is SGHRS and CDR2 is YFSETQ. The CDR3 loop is CASSLRWGEGNYGYTF. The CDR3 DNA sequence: TGCGCCAGCAGCCTCCGGTGGGGTGAGGGGAACTATGGCTACACCTTC.

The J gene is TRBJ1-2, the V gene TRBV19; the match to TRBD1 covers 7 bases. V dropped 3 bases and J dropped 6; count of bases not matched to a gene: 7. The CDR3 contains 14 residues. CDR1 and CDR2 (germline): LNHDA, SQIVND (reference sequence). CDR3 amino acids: CASSMYGTVDGYTF. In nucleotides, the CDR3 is TGTGCCAGTAGTATGTACGGGACAGTGGATGGCTACACCTTC.

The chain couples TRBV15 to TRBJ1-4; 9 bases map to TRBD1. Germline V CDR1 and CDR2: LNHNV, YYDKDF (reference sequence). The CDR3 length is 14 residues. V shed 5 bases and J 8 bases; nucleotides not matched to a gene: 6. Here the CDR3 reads CATSWTGVGEKLFF. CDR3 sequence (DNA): TGTGCCACCAGCTGGACAGGGGTTGGAGAAAAACTGTTTTTT.

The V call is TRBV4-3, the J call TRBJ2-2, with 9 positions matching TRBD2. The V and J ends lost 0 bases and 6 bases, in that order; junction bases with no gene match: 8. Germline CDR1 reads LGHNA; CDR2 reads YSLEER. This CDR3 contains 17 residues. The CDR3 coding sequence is TGCGCCAGCAGCCAAGAACCCCCCGCGGGAGGGGCCGGGGAGCTGTTTTTT. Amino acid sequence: CASSQEPPAGGAGELFF.

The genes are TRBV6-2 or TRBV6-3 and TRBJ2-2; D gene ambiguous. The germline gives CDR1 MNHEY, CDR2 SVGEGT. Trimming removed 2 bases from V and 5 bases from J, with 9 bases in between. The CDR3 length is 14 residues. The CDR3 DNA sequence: TGTGCCAGCAGTTACGGCACTTTTACCGGGGAGCTGTTTTTT. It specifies CASSYGTFTGELFF.

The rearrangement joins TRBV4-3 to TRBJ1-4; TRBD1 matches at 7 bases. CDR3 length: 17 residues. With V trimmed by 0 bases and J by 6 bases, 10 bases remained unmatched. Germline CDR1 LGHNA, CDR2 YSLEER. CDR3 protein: CASSQEVLGQNYEKLFF. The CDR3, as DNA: TGCGCCAGCAGCCAAGAGGTCTTGGGACAGAATTATGAAAAACTGTTTTTT.

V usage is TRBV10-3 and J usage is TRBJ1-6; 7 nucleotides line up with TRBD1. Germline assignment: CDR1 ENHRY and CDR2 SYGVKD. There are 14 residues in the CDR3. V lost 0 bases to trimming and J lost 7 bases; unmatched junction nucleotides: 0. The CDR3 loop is CAISESTGNSPLHF. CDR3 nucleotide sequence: TGTGCCATCAGTGAGTCGACAGGGAATTCACCCCTCCACTTT.

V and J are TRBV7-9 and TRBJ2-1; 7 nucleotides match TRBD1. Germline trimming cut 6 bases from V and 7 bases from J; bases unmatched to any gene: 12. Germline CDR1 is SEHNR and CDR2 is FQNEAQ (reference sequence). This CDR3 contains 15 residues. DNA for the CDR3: TGTGCCAGCAGTCCACAGGGGCCTCTGGGGAATGAGCAGTTCTTC. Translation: CASSPQGPLGNEQFF.

The CDR3 here is CASSETGSNQPQHF. The CDR3 DNA reads TGCGCCAGCAGTGAAACCGGCTCCAATCAGCCCCAGCATTTT. This chain links TRBV10-2 with TRBJ1-5, with D unclear. This CDR3 spans 14 amino acids. Trimming left V 3 bases short and J 3 bases short, with 9 bases between. Per germline, CDR1 WSHSY and CDR2 SAAADI.

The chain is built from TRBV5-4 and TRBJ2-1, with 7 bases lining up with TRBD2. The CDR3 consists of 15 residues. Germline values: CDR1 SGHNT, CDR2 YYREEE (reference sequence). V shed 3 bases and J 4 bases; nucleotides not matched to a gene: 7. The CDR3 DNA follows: TGTGCCAGCAGCTCCGGGCTAGCGGAGTACAATGAGCAGTTCTTC. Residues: CASSSGLAEYNEQFF.

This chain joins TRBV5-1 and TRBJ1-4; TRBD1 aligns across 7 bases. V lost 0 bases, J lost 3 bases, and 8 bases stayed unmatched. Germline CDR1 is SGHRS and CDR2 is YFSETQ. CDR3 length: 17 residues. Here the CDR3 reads CASSLDPPGQPNEKLFF. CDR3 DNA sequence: TGCGCCAGCAGCTTGGATCCCCCGGGACAGCCTAATGAAAAACTGTTTTTT.

The CDR3 DNA follows: TGTGCCAGCAGCTTGGAATCGCAGCCAGTTGGGCAGTTCTTC. Its protein product is CASSLESQPVGQFF. This chain links TRBV5-5 with TRBJ2-1; D uncertain. The germline gives CDR1 SGHKS, CDR2 YYEKEE (reference sequence). The CDR3 is made up of 14 amino acids. V was cut by 0 bases and J by 12 bases, with 16 bases left in between.

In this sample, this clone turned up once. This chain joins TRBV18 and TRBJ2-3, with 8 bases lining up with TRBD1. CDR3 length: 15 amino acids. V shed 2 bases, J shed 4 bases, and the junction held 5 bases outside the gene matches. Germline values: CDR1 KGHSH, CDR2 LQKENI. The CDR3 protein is CASSPVTGGSDTQYF. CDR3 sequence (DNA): TGTGCCAGCTCACCAGTCACAGGGGGATCAGATACGCAGTATTTT.

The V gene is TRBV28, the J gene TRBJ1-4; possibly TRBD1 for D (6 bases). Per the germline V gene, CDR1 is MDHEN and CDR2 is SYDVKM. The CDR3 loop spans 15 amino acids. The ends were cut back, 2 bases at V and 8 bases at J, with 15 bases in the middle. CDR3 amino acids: CASSLEAGAREKLFF. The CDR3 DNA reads TGTGCCAGCAGTTTAGAGGCAGGGGCCCGGGAAAAACTGTTTTTT.

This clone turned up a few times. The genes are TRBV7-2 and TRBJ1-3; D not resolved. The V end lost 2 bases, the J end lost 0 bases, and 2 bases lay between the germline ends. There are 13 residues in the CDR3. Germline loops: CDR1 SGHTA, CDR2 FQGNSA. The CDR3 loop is CASSLNSGNTIYF. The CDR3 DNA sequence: TGTGCCAGCAGCTTAAACTCTGGAAACACCATATATTTT. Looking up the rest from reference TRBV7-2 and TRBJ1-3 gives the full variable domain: GAGVSQSPSNKVTEKGKDVELRCDPISGHTALYWYRQSLGQGLEFLIYFQGNSAPDKSGLPSDRFSAERTGGSVSTLTIQRTQQEDSAVYLCASSLNSGNTIYFGEGSWLTVV.

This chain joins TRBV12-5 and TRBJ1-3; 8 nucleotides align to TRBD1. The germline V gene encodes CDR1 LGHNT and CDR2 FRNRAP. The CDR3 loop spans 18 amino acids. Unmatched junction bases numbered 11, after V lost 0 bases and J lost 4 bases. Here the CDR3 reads CASGLVQGGRGSGNTIYF. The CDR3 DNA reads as TGTGCTAGTGGTTTGGTACAGGGGGGCAGGGGATCAGGAAACACCATATATTTT.

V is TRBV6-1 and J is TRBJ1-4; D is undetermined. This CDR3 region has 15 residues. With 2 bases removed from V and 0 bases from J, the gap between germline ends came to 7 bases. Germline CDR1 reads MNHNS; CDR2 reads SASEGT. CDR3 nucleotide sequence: TGTGCCAGCAGTGAATCGGGCGCAACTAATGAAAAACTGTTTTTT. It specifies CASSESGATNEKLFF.

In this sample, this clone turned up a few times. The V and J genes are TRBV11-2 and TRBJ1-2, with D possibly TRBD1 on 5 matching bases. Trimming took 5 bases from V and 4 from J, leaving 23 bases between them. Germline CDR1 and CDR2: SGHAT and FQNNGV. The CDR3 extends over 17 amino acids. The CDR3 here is CASSPLERQGRGYGYTF. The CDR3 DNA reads TGTGCCAGCAGCCCCTTGGAGAGGCAGGGACGGGGCTATGGCTACACCTTC.

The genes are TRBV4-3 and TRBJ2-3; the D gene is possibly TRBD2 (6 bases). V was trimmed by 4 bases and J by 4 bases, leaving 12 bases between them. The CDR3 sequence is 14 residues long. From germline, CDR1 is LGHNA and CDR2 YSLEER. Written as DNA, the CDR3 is TGCGCCAGCAGCCCCGGGGGTGCCGCAGATACGCAGTATTTT. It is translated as CASSPGGAADTQYF.